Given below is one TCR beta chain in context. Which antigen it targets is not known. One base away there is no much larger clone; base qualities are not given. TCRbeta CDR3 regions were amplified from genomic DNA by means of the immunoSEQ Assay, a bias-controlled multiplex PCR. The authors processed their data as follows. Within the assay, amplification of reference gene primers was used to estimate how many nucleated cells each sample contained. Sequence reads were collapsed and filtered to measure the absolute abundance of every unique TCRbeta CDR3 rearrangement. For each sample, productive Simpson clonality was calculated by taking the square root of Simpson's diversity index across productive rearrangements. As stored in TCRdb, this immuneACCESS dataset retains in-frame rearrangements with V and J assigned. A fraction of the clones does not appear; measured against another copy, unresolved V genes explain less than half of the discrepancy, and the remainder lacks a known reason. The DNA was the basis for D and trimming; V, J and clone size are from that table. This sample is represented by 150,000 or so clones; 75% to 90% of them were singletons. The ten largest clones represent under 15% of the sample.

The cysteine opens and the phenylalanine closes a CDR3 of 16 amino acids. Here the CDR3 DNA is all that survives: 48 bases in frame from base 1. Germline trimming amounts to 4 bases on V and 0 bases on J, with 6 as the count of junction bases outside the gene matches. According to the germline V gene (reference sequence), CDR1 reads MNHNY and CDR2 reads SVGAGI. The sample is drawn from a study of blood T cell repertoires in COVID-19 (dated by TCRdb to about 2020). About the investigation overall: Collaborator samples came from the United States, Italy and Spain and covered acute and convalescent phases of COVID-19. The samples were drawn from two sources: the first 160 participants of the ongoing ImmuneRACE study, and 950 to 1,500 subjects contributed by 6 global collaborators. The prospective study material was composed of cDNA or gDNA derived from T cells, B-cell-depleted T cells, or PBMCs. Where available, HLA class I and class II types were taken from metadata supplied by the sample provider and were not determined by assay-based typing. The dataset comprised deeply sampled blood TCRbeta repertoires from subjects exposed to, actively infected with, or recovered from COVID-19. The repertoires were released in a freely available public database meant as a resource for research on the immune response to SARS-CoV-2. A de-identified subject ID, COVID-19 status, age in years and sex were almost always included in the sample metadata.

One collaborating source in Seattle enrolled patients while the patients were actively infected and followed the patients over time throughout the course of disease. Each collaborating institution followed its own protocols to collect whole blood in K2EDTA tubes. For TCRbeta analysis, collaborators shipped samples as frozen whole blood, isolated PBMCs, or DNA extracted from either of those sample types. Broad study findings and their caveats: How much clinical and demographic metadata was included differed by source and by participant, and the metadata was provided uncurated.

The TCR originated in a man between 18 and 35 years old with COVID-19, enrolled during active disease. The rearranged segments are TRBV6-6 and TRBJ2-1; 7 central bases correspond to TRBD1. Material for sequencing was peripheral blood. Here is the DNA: TGTGCCAGCAGTTCCACCCGGGACAGCTCCTACAATGAGCAGTTCTTC. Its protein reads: CASSSTRDSSYNEQFF.